The 10 T cell receptor beta chains in this list originate from one sample, sequenced in a study of blood T cell repertoires in COVID-19. The repertoire was sequenced with immunoSEQ multiplex PCR; TCRdb's copy has only in-frame clones and lacks some. This table holds about 210,000 clones, about 79% found once. Sequenced: peripheral blood. Receptors originate from a middle-aged man with active or convalescent COVID-19.

J is TRBJ2-1 and V is TRBV4-1; D is unresolved. With 0 bases removed from V and 6 bases from J, the gap between germline ends came to 15 bases. Germline CDR1 MGHRA, CDR2 YSYEKL. The CDR3 spans 16 residues. The CDR3 is CASSQDLSTGTNEQFF. CDR3 nucleotide sequence: TGCGCCAGCAGCCAAGATCTGTCAACTGGTACCAATGAGCAGTTCTTC.

The rearrangement uses TRBV5-6 and TRBJ2-1; 7 nucleotides line up with TRBD2. Trimming removed 7 bases from V and 1 base from J; junction bases left unmatched: 8. CDR1 and CDR2 (germline): SGHDT, YYEEEE. CDR3 length equals 15 residues. CDR3 in amino acids: CASQSGTTSYNEQFF. CDR3 bases: TGTGCCAGCCAGAGCGGGACTACTTCCTACAATGAGCAGTTCTTC.

V is TRBV1 and J is TRBJ2-7; the D call TRBD2 from the table was never checked on the DNA. TRBV1 is listed as a pseudogene. This CDR3 has 13 residues. CDR3 region: CTSSQDRRGEQYV. Written as DNA, the CDR3 is TGCACCAGCAGCCAAGACCGAAGAGGGGAGCAGTACGTC.

The chain joins TRBV4-2 to TRBJ2-3; 11 nucleotides match TRBD2. The J segment lost 2 bases and the V segment lost 1 base, leaving 8 bases of the junction unmatched. Germline CDR1 reads LGHNA; CDR2 reads YNFKEQ. The length of the CDR3 is 18 residues. Here the CDR3 reads CASSQVGLAGGTTDTQYF. CDR3 sequence (DNA): TGTGCCAGCAGCCAAGTAGGGCTAGCGGGGGGTACCACAGATACGCAGTATTTT.

Only one count was recorded for this clone. This rearrangement joins TRBV2 to TRBJ2-1, with a weak D call TRBD2 (6 bases). CDR1 SNHLY and CDR2 FYNNEI come from the germline V gene. Trimming left V 3 bases short and J 2 bases short, with 11 bases between. The CDR3 runs 15 residues. This CDR3 is CASSEAGSTYNEQFF. CDR3 nucleotide sequence: TGTGCCAGCAGTGAGGCGGGGAGCACCTACAATGAGCAGTTCTTC.

V usage is TRBV18 and J usage is TRBJ2-1, with 8 bases identical to TRBD2. Germline V gene lookup returns CDR1 KGHSH and CDR2 LQKENI. This CDR3 comprises 14 residues. The V gene end was trimmed by 4 bases and the J gene end by 1 base; junction bases not matched to a gene: 0. CDR3 in DNA: TGTGCCAGCTCACTAGCGGGGTCCTACAATGAGCAGTTCTTC. As protein: CASSLAGSYNEQFF.

The J gene is TRBJ2-1, the V gene TRBV7-2, with D maybe TRBD2 (6 bases). CDR3 length: 16 amino acids. Between the trimmed V and J ends, which lost 2 bases and 4 bases, there was a span of 15 bases. The germline V gene encodes CDR1 SGHTA and CDR2 FQGNSA. The CDR3 is CASSLSGGEGYNEQFF. The CDR3 coding sequence is TGTGCCAGCAGCTTAAGTGGAGGGGAAGGGTACAATGAGCAGTTCTTC.

The chain couples TRBV5-1 to TRBJ1-1; the match to TRBD1 covers 9 bases. CDR3 size: 16 residues. Germline CDR1 is SGHRS and CDR2 is YFSETQ. V lost 4 bases and J lost 5; bases outside the gene matches: 12. The CDR3 bases are TGCGCCAGCAGCACCGTAAGAATGGACAGGGGTACTGAAGCTTTCTTT. Amino acids: CASSTVRMDRGTEAFF.

The rearrangement links TRBV7-8 to TRBJ1-2, with 9 bases lining up with TRBD1. The CDR3 contains 15 residues. J was trimmed by 5 bases and V by 1 base; bases with no gene match: 5. Germline V CDR1 and CDR2: SGHVS, FQNEAQ. Here the CDR3 reads CASSLDRGLGYGYTF. The CDR3 DNA reads as TGTGCCAGCAGCTTAGACAGGGGGCTGGGTTATGGCTACACCTTC.

V gene TRBV28 combines with J gene TRBJ1-3, with 9 bases fitting TRBD1. Trimming took 0 bases from V and 4 from J; bases not matched to a gene: 4. The V gene's germline CDR1 is MDHEN and CDR2 SYDVKM. CDR3 length equals 16 residues. CDR3 sequence reads: CASSLWGTGNGNTIYF. The CDR3 nucleotides read TGTGCCAGCAGTTTATGGGGGACAGGGAACGGAAACACCATATATTTT.